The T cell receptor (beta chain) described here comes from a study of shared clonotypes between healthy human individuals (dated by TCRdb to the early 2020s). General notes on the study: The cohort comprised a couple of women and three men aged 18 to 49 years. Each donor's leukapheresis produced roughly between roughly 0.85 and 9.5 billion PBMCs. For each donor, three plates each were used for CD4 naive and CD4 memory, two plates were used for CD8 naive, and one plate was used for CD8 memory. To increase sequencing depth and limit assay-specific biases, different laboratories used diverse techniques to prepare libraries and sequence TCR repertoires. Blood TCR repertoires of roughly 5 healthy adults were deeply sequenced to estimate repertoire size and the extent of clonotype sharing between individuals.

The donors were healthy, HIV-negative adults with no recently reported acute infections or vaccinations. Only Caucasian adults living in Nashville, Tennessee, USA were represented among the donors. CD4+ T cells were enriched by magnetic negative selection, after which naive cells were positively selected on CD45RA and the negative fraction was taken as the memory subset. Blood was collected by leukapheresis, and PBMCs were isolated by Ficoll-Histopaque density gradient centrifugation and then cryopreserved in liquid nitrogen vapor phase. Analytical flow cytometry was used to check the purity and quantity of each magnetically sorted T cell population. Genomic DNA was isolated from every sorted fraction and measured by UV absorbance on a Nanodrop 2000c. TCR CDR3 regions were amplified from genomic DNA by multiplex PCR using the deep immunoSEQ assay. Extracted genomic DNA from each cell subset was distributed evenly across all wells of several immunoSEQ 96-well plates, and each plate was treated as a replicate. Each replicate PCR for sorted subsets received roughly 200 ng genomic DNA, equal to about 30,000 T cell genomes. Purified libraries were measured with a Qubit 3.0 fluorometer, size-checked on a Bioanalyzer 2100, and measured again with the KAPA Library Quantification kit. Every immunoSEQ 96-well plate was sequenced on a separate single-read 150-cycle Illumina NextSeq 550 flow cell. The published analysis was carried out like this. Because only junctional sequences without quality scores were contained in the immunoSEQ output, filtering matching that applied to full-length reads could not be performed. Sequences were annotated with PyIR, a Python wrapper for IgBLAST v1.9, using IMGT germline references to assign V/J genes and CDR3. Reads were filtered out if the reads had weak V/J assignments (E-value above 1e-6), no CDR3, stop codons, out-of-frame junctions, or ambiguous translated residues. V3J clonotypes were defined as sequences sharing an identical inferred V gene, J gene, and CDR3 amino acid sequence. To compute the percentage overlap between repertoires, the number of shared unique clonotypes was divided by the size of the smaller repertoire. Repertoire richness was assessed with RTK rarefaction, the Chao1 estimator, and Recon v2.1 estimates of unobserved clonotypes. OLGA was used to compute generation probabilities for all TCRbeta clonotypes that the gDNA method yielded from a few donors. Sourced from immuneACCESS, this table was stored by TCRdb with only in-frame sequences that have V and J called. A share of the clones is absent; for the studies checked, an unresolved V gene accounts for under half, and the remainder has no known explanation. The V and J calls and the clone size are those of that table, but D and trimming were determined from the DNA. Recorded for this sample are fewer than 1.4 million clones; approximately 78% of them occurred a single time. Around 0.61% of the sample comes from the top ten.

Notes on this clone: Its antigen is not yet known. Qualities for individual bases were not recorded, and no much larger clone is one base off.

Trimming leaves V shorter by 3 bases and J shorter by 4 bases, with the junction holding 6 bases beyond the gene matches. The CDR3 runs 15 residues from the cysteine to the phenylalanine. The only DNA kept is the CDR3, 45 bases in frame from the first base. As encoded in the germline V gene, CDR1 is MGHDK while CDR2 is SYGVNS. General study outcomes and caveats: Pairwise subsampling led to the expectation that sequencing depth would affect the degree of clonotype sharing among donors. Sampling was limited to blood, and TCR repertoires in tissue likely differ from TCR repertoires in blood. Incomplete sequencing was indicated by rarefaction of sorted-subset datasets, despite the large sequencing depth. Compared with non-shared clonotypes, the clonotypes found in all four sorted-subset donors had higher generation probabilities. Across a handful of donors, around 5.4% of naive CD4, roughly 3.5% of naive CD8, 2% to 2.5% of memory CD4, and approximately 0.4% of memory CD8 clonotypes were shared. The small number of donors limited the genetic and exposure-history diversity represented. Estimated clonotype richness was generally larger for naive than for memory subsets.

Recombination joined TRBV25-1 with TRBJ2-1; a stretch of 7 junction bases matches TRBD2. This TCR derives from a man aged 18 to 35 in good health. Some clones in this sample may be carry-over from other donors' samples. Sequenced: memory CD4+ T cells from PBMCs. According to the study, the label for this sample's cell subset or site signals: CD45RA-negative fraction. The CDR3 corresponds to CASSEGGLTYNEQFF. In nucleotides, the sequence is TGTGCCAGCAGTGAGGGGGGACTAACTTACAATGAGCAGTTCTTC.